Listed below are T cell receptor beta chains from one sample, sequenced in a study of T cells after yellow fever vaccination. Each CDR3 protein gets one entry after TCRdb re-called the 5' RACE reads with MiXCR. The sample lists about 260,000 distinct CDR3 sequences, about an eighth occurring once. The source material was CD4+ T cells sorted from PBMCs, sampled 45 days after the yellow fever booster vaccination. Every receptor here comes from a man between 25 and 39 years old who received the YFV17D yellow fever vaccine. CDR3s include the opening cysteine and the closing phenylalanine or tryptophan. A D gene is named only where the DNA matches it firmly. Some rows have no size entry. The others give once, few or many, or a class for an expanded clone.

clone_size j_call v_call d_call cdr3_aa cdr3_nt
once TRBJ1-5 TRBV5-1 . CGSSADSNQPQHF TGCGGCAGCAGCGCTGATAGCAATCAGCCCCAGCATTTT
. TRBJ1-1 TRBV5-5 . CASSLLGPATEAFF TGTGCCAGCAGCTTGCTGGGGCCAGCCACTGAAGCTTTCTTT
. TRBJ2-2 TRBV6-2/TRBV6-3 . CASSYSPIPPRELFF TGTGCCAGCAGTTACTCACCCATACCTCCGCGGGAGCTGTTTTTT
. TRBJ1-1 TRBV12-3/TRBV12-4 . CASSSIDRWMNTEAFF TGTGCCAGCAGTTCTATAGACAGGTGGATGAACACTGAAGCTTTCTTT
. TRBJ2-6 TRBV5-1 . CASSWVVGANVLTF TGCGCCAGCAGCTGGGTTGTCGGGGCCAACGTCCTGACTTTC
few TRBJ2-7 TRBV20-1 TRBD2 CSARGTSGRAYEQYF TGCAGTGCTAGAGGGACTAGCGGGAGGGCCTACGAGCAGTACTTC
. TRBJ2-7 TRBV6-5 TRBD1 CASSYSKGAYEQYF TGTGCCAGCAGTTACAGTAAGGGGGCGTACGAGCAGTACTTC
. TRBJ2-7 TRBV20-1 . CSASKGGTYEQYF TGCAGTGCTAGTAAGGGGGGCACCTACGAGCAGTACTTC
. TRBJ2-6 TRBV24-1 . CATSAPESGANVLTF TGTGCCACCAGCGCCCCAGAGTCTGGGGCCAACGTCCTGACTTTC
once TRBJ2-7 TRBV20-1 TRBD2 CSARDIAGAYEQYF TGCAGTGCTAGAGACATAGCGGGAGCCTACGAGCAGTACTTC
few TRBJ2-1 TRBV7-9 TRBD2 CASSSPSGGDYNEQFF TGTGCCAGCAGCTCCCCTAGCGGGGGAGACTACAATGAGCAGTTCTTC
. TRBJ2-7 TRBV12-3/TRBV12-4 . CASSLDLASNEQYF TGTGCCAGCAGTTTAGACCTAGCGAGCAACGAGCAGTACTTC
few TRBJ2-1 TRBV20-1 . CSARSPNRYNEQFF TGCAGTGCTAGATCTCCGAACAGGTACAATGAGCAGTTCTTC
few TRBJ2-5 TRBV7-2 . CASSLAGAGISETQYF TGTGCCAGCAGCTTAGCGGGGGCGGGAATATCGGAGACCCAGTACTTC
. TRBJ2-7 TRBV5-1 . CASSLEGYIRGEQYF TGCGCCAGCAGCTTGGAAGGGTACATTCGTGGCGAGCAGTACTTC
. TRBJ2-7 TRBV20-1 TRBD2 CSANPRTGTSGSYEQYF TGCAGTGCTAACCCCCGGACCGGGACTAGCGGGTCCTACGAGCAGTACTTC
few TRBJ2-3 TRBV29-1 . CSVRKPPDTQYF TGCAGCGTTCGCAAGCCCCCAGATACGCAGTATTTT
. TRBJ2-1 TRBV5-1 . CASGGRTSRSDNEQFF TGCGCCAGCGGAGGCAGAACTAGCCGCTCGGACAATGAGCAGTTCTTC